These T cell receptor beta chains were read from a single sample in a study of T cell repertoires in cytomegalovirus infection. TCRdb processed the reads anew with MiXCR; each CDR3 protein has one entry. Among some 600,000 distinct CDR3 sequences listed, less than 25% were seen once. Sequencing used CD8+ T cells from PBMCs. The source is a human donor in good health (CMV status not recorded). Some clones in this sample may be carry-over from other donors' samples. Each CDR3 is given with its conserved first and last residue. The order of the fields is clone size, D gene, J gene, V gene, CDR3 protein, CDR3 DNA. D genes are given only for firm matches. Clone size is not always given. Where it is, it says once, few, many or a class for expanded clones.

clone size: -; D gene: -; J gene: TRBJ2-3; V gene: TRBV6-6; CDR3 protein: CASSYGLDTQYF; CDR3 DNA: TGTGCCAGCAGTTACGGTCTGGATACGCAGTATTTT
clone size: many; D gene: -; J gene: TRBJ2-2; V gene: TRBV11-1; CDR3 protein: CASSLGVTNTGELFF; CDR3 DNA: TGTGCCAGCAGCTTGGGGGTGACGAACACCGGGGAGCTGTTTTTT
clone size: many; D gene: TRBD2; J gene: TRBJ2-5; V gene: TRBV6-2/TRBV6-3; CDR3 protein: CASSYFPGLAGMYQETQYF; CDR3 DNA: TGTGCCAGCAGTTACTTCCCGGGACTAGCGGGGATGTACCAAGAGACCCAGTACTTC
clone size: -; D gene: -; J gene: TRBJ2-1; V gene: TRBV4-1; CDR3 protein: CANSLRYNEQFF; CDR3 DNA: TGCGCCAACAGTCTCCGATACAATGAGCAGTTCTTC
clone size: few; D gene: -; J gene: TRBJ1-2; V gene: TRBV7-9; CDR3 protein: CASSLVFVGQFSYGYTF; CDR3 DNA: TGTGCCAGCAGCTTAGTGTTCGTCGGACAGTTCTCCTATGGCTACACCTTC
clone size: few; D gene: -; J gene: TRBJ1-1; V gene: TRBV15; CDR3 protein: CATSSGRNTEAFF; CDR3 DNA: TGTGCCACCAGCAGCGGCAGGAACACTGAAGCTTTCTTT
clone size: -; D gene: TRBD1; J gene: TRBJ2-3; V gene: TRBV15; CDR3 protein: CATSRVEGQGANLPDTDTQYF; CDR3 DNA: TGTGCCACCAGCAGAGTGGAAGGACAGGGAGCTAATCTCCCCGACACAGATACGCAGTATTTT
clone size: few; D gene: -; J gene: TRBJ1-4; V gene: TRBV28; CDR3 protein: CASSSLDSRGELFF; CDR3 DNA: TGTGCCAGCAGTTCGCTGGACAGTCGCGGGGAACTGTTTTTT
clone size: many; D gene: TRBD1; J gene: TRBJ2-6; V gene: TRBV29-1; CDR3 protein: CSVTGTGSGANVLTF; CDR3 DNA: TGCAGCGTTACCGGGACAGGGAGTGGGGCCAACGTCCTGACTTTC
clone size: many; D gene: -; J gene: TRBJ1-2; V gene: TRBV7-9; CDR3 protein: CAGFDSVYYGYTF; CDR3 DNA: TGTGCCGGGTTCGACAGCGTATACTATGGCTACACCTTC
clone size: few; D gene: TRBD2; J gene: TRBJ2-2; V gene: TRBV29-1; CDR3 protein: CSVVGSGGQNTGELFF; CDR3 DNA: TGCAGCGTTGTCGGTAGCGGGGGGCAGAACACCGGGGAGCTGTTTTTT
clone size: few; D gene: TRBD1; J gene: TRBJ2-2; V gene: TRBV12-5; CDR3 protein: CASGPDRGRGTGELFF; CDR3 DNA: TGTGCTAGTGGTCCAGACAGGGGGCGCGGCACCGGGGAGCTGTTTTTT
clone size: many; D gene: TRBD2; J gene: TRBJ2-1; V gene: TRBV6-2/TRBV6-3; CDR3 protein: CASSYLIGRGEQFF; CDR3 DNA: TGTGCCAGCAGTTACTTGATCGGGAGGGGTGAGCAGTTCTTC
clone size: many; D gene: -; J gene: TRBJ1-1; V gene: TRBV25-1; CDR3 protein: CASSESTDLNTEAFF; CDR3 DNA: TGTGCCAGCAGTGAATCTACAGACTTGAACACTGAAGCTTTCTTT
clone size: few; D gene: TRBD2; J gene: TRBJ2-2; V gene: TRBV7-9; CDR3 protein: CASPLEERGSGELFF; CDR3 DNA: TGTGCCAGCCCGTTGGAGGAGCGGGGTTCCGGGGAGCTGTTTTTT
clone size: few; D gene: -; J gene: TRBJ1-2; V gene: TRBV29-1; CDR3 protein: CSVAAWDTNYGYTF; CDR3 DNA: TGCAGCGTTGCGGCTTGGGACACTAACTATGGCTACACCTTC
clone size: -; D gene: -; J gene: TRBJ1-5; V gene: TRBV19; CDR3 protein: CASSTGEYSNQPQHF; CDR3 DNA: TGTGCCAGTAGTACAGGCGAATATAGCAATCAGCCCCAGCATTTT
clone size: many; D gene: -; J gene: TRBJ1-1; V gene: TRBV12-3/TRBV12-4; CDR3 protein: CASSITGKTEAFF; CDR3 DNA: TGTGCCAGCAGCATTACAGGGAAGACTGAAGCTTTCTTT
clone size: once; D gene: TRBD1; J gene: TRBJ1-2; V gene: TRBV20-1; CDR3 protein: CSARDPGTGGASYGYTF; CDR3 DNA: TGCAGTGCTAGAGATCCCGGGACAGGGGGCGCGTCCTATGGCTACACCTTC
clone size: few; D gene: -; J gene: TRBJ1-2; V gene: TRBV12-5; CDR3 protein: CASGLGPPNGYTF; CDR3 DNA: TGTGCTAGTGGTTTGGGACCCCCAAACGGCTACACCTTC
clone size: -; D gene: -; J gene: TRBJ2-1; V gene: TRBV19; CDR3 protein: CASSWASAAYNEQFF; CDR3 DNA: TGTGCCAGTAGCTGGGCCTCCGCCGCCTACAATGAGCAGTTCTTC
clone size: -; D gene: -; J gene: TRBJ2-3; V gene: TRBV13; CDR3 protein: CASSSRRNRVGTDTQYF; CDR3 DNA: TGTGCCAGCAGCTCGAGAAGAAACAGGGTCGGCACAGATACGCAGTATTTT
clone size: -; D gene: -; J gene: TRBJ2-1; V gene: TRBV18; CDR3 protein: CASSPVGGGDDYNEQFF; CDR3 DNA: TGTGCCAGCTCACCGGTAGGAGGGGGCGATGACTACAATGAGCAGTTCTTC
clone size: few; D gene: -; J gene: TRBJ2-1; V gene: TRBV28; CDR3 protein: CASSPAATYNEQFF; CDR3 DNA: TGTGCCAGCAGTCCCGCAGCCACCTACAATGAGCAGTTCTTC
clone size: few; D gene: TRBD1; J gene: TRBJ2-2; V gene: TRBV12-3/TRBV12-4; CDR3 protein: CASTWRTGYTGELFF; CDR3 DNA: TGTGCCAGCACCTGGAGGACAGGGTATACCGGGGAGCTGTTTTTT
clone size: many; D gene: -; J gene: TRBJ1-1; V gene: TRBV7-2; CDR3 protein: CASSLGYAEAFF; CDR3 DNA: TGTGCCAGCAGCTTAGGTTACGCCGAAGCTTTCTTT
clone size: -; D gene: TRBD2; J gene: TRBJ2-1; V gene: TRBV20-1; CDR3 protein: CSARDLLAGRGEQFF; CDR3 DNA: TGCAGTGCTAGAGATCTCCTAGCGGGGAGGGGTGAGCAGTTCTTC